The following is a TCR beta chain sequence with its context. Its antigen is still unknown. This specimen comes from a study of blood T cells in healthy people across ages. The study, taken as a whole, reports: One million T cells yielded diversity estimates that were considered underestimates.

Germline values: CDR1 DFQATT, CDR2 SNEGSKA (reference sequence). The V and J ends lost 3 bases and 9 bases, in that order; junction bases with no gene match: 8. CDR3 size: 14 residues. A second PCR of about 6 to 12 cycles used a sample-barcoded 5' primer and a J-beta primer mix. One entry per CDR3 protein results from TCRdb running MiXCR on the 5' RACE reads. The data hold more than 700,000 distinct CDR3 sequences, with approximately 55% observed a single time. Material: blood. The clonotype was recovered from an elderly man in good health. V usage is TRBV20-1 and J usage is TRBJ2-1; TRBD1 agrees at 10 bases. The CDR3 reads CSASSGTGVGEQFF. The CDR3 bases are TGCAGTGCTAGTTCGGGGACAGGGGTAGGTGAGCAGTTCTTC.